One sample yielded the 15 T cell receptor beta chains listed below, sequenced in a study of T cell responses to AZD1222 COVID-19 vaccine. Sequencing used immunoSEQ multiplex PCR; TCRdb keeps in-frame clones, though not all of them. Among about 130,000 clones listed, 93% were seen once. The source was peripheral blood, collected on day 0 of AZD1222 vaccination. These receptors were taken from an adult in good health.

The chain's CDR3 is CASSSVGSNQPQHF. The CDR3 DNA reads TGTGCCAGCAGCTCGGTGGGTAGCAATCAGCCCCAGCATTTT. This chain links TRBV7-2 with TRBJ1-5; no reliable D call. Between the trimmed V and J ends, which lost 4 bases and 0 bases, there was a span of 7 bases. Germline CDR1 reads SGHTA; CDR2 reads FQGNSA. This CDR3 region has 14 residues.

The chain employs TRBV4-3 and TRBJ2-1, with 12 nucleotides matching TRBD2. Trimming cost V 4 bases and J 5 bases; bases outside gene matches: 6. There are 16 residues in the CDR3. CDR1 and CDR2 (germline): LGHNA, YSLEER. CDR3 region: CASSRSLAGGHNEQFF. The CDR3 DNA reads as TGCGCCAGCAGCCGATCACTAGCGGGAGGCCACAATGAGCAGTTCTTC.

The CDR3 protein is CATHRDRNQPQHF. Written as DNA, the CDR3 is TGTGCCACCCACAGGGACCGCAATCAGCCCCAGCATTTT. This chain joins TRBV2 and TRBJ1-5; the D gene is possibly TRBD1 (6 bases). The length of the CDR3 is 13 residues. CDR1 and CDR2 (germline): SNHLY, FYNNEI. Trimming left V 10 bases short and J 2 bases short, with 12 bases between.

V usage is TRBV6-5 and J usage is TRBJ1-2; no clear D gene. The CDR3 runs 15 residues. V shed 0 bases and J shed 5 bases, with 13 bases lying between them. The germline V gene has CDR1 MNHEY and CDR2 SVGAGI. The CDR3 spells CASSYSTDAGYGYTF. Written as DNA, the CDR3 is TGTGCCAGCAGTTACTCGACTGATGCTGGTTATGGCTACACCTTC.

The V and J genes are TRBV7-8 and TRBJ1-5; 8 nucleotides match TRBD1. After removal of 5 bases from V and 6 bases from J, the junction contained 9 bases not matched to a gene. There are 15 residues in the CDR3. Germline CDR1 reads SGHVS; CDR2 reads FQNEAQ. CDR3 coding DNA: TGTGCCAGCAGCCGAACAGGGGGTGAGGGTCAGCCCCAGCATTTT. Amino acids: CASSRTGGEGQPQHF.

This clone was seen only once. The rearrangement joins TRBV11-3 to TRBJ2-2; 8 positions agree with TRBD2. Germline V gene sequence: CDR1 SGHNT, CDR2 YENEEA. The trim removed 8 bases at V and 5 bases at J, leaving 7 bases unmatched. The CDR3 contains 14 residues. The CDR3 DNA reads TGTGCCAGCGGGCCCTCGGGGGGGACCGGGGAGCTGTTTTTT. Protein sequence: CASGPSGGTGELFF.

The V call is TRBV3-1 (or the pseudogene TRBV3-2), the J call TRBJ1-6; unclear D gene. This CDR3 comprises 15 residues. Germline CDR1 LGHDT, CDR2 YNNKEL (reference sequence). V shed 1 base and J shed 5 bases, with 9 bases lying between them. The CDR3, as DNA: TGTGCCAGCAGCCAAGGGGAACAGAATAATTCACCCCTCCACTTT. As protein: CASSQGEQNNSPLHF.

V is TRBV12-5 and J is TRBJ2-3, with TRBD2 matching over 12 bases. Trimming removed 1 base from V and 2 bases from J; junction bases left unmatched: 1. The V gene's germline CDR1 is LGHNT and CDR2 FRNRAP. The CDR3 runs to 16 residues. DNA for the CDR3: TGTGCTAGTGGTTTGGGGACTAGCGGGATCACAGATACGCAGTATTTT. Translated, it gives CASGLGTSGITDTQYF.

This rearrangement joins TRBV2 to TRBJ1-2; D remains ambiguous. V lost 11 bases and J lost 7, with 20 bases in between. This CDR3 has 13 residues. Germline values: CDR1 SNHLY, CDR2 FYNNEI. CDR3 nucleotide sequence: TGTGCCTGTCCGCGATTTGGGTCGTCTGGCTACACCTTC. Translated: CACPRFGSSGYTF.

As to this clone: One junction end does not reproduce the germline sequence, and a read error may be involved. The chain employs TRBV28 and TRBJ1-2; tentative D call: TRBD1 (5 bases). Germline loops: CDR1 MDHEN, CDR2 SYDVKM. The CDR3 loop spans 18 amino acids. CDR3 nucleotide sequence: TGTGCCAGCAGTTTGTCTGGTTTGGGGTGGGGACCTAATTATGGCTACACCTTC. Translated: CASSLSGLGWGPNYGYTF.

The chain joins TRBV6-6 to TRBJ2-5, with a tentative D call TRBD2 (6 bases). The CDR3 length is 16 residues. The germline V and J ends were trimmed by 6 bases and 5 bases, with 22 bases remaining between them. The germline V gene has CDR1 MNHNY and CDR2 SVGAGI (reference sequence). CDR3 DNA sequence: TGTGCCAGCAGCCTATCACCCCCTGAGGGGAGGGAGACCCAGTACTTC. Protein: CASSLSPPEGRETQYF.

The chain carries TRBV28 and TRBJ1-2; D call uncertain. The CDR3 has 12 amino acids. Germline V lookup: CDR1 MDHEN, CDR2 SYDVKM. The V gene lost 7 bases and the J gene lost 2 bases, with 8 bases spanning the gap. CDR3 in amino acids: CASTETNYGYTF. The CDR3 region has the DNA TGTGCCAGCACAGAAACCAACTATGGCTACACCTTC.

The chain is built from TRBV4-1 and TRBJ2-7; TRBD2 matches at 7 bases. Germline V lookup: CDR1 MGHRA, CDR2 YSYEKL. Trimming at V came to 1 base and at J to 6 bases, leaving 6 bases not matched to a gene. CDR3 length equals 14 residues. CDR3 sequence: CASSQGREGSEQYF. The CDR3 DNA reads TGCGCCAGCAGCCAAGGCAGGGAGGGGAGCGAGCAGTACTTC.

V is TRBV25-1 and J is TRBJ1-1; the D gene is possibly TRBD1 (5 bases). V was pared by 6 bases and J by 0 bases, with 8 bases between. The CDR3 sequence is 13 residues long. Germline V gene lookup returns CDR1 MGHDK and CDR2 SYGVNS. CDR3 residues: CASRTVLNTEAFF. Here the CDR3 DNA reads TGTGCCAGCAGGACAGTTTTGAACACTGAAGCTTTCTTT.

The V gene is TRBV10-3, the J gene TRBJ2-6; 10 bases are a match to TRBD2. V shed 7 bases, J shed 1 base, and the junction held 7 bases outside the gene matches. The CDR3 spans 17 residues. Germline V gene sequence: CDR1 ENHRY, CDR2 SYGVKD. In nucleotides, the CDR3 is TGTGCCATCACCCCTAGCGGGAGAAATTCTGGGGCCAACGTCCTGACTTTC. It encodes CAITPSGRNSGANVLTF.